This T cell receptor beta chain was identified in a study of T cell repertoires in cytomegalovirus infection. This clonotype was observed a few times. Its target is unknown. CDR3 length: 15 amino acids. V was shortened by 3 bases and J by 0 bases, with 11 bases between the two germline ends. The germline V gene encodes CDR1 SGHAT and CDR2 FQNNGV. TCRdb re-called the reads with MiXCR, one entry per CDR3 protein. This table holds approximately 470,000 distinct CDR3 sequences, about 39% found once. This chain uses TRBV11-2 with TRBJ1-1; D may be TRBD1 (6 bases). The receptor's source is a human donor in good health (CMV status not recorded). Some clones in this sample may be carry-over from other donors' samples. The sequenced sample was cultured PBMCs, obtained from culture after CMV antigen stimulation. CDR3 region: CASSFQGLLNTEAFF. In nucleotides, the CDR3 is TGTGCCAGCAGCTTCCAGGGGTTATTGAACACTGAAGCTTTCTTT.